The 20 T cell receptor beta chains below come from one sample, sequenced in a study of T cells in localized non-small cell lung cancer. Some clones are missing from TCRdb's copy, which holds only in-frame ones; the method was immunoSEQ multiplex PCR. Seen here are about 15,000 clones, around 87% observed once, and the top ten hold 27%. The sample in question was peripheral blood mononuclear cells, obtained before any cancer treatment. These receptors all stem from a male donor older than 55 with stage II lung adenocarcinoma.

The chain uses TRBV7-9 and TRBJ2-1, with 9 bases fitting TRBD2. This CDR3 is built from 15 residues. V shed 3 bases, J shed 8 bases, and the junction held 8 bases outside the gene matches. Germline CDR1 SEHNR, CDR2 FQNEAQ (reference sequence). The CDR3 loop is CASSFTSGYKDEQFF. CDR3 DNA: TGTGCCAGCAGCTTCACTAGCGGGTACAAAGATGAGCAGTTCTTC. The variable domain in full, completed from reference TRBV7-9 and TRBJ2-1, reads DTGVSQNPRHKITKRGQNVTFRCDPISEHNRLYWYRQTLGQGPEFLTYFQNEAQLEKSRLLSDRFSAERPKGSFSTLEIQRTEQGDSAMYLCASSFTSGYKDEQFFGPGTRLTVL.

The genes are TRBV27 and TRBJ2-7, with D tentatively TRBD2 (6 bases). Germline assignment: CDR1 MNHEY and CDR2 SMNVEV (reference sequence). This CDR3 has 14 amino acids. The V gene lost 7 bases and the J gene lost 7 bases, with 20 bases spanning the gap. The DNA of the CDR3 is TGTGCCAGCACCCCTACGGGAGAACGAACAGAGCAGTACTTC. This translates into CASTPTGERTEQYF.

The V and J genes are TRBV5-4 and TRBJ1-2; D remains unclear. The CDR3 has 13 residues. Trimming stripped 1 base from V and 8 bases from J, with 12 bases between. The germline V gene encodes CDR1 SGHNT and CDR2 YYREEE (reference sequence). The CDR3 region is CASSLPTSGGYTF. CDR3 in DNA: TGTGCCAGCAGCTTGCCAACCTCGGGAGGCTACACCTTC.

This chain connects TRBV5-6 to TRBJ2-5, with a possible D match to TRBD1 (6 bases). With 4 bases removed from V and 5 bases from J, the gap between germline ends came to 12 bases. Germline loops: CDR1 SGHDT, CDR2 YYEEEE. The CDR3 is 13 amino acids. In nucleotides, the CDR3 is TGTGCCAGCAGCCCCCAGGGGACGGAGACCCAGTACTTC. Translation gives CASSPQGTETQYF. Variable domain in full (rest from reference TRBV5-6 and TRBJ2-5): DAGVTQSPTHLIKTRGQQVTLRCSPKSGHDTVSWYQQALGQGPQFIFQYYEEEERQRGNFPDRFSGHQFPNYSSELNVNALLLGDSALYLCASSPQGTETQYFGPGTRLLVL.

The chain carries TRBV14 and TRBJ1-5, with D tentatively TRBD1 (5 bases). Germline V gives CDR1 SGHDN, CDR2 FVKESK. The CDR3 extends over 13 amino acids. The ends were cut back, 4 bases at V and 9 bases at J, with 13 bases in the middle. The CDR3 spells CASSPGLGRPQHF. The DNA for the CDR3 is TGTGCCAGCAGCCCAGGGCTCGGGAGGCCCCAGCATTTT.

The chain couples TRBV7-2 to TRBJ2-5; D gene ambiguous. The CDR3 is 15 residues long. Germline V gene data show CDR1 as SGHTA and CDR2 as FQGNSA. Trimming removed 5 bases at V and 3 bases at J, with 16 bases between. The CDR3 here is CASSPGPLREETQYF. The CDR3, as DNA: TGTGCCAGCAGCCCAGGACCCCTCAGAGAAGAGACCCAGTACTTC. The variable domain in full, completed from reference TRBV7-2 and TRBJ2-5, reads GAGVSQSPSNKVTEKGKDVELRCDPISGHTALYWYRQSLGQGLEFLIYFQGNSAPDKSGLPSDRFSAERTGGSVSTLTIQRTQQEDSAVYLCASSPGPLREETQYFGPGTRLLVL.

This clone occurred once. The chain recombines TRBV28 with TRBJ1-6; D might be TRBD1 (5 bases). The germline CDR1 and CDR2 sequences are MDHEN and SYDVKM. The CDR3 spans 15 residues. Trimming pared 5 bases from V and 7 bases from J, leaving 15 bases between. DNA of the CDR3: TGTGCCAGCAGTCGAGAGGGACGGTCGAATTCACCCCTCCACTTT. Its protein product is CASSREGRSNSPLHF.

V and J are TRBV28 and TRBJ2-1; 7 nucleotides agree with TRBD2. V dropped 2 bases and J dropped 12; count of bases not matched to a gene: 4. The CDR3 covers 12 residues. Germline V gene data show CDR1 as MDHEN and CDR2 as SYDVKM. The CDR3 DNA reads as TGTGCCAGCAGTTTAGCGGGGGTGATGCAGTTCTTC. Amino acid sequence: CASSLAGVMQFF. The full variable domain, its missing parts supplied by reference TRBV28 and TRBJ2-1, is DVKVTQSSRYLVKRTGEKVFLECVQDMDHENMFWYRQDPGLGLRLIYFSYDVKMKEKGDIPEGYSVSREKKERFSLILESASTNQTSMYLCASSLAGVMQFFGPGTRLTVL.

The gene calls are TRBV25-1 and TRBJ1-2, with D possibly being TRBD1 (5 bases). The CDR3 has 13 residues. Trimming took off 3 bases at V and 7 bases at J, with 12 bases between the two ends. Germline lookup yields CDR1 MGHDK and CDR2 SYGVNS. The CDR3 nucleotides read TGTGCCAGCAGTGACGCAGGGAAGGCTGGCTACACCTTC. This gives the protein CASSDAGKAGYTF.

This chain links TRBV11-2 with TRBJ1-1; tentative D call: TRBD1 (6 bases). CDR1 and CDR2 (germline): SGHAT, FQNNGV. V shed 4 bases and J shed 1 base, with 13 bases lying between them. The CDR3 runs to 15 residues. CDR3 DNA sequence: TGTGCCAGCAGCTCCACAGGGATCCCGAACACTGAAGCTTTCTTT. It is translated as CASSSTGIPNTEAFF.

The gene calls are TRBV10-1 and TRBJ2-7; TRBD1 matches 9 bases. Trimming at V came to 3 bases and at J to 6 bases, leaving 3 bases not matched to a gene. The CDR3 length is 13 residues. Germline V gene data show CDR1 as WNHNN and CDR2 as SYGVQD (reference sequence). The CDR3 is CASSDSDRGEQYF. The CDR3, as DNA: TGCGCCAGCAGTGACTCGGACAGGGGCGAGCAGTACTTC.

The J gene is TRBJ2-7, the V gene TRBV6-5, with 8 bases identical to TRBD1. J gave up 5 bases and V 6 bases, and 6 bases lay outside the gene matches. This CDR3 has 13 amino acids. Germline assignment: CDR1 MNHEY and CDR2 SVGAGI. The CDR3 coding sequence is TGTGCCAGCAGATCGACAGGGGACAACGAGCAGTACTTC. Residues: CASRSTGDNEQYF.

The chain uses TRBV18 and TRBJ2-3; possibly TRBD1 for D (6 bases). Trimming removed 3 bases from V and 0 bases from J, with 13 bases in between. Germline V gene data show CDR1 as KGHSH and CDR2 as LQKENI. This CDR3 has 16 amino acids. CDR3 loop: CASSPPGAASTDTQYF. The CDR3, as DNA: TGTGCCAGCTCACCCCCAGGGGCAGCTAGCACAGATACGCAGTATTTT.

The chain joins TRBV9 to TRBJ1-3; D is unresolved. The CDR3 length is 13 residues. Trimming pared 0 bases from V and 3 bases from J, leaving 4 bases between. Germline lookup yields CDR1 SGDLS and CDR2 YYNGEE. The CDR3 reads CASSVGDGNTIYF. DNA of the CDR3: TGTGCCAGCAGCGTAGGGGATGGAAACACCATATATTTT.

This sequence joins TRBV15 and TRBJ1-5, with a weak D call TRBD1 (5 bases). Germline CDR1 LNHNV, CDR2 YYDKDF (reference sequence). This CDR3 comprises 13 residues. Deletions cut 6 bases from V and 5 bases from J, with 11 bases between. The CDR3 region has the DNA TGTGCCACCAGTCAGGGATCTCATCAGCCCCAGCATTTT. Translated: CATSQGSHQPQHF.

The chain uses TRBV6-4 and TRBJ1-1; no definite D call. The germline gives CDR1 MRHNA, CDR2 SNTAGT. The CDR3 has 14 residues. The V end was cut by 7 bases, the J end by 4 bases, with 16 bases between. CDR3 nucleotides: TGTGCCAGCATCGAGAAATCCCCTGGCACTGAAGCTTTCTTT. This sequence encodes CASIEKSPGTEAFF.

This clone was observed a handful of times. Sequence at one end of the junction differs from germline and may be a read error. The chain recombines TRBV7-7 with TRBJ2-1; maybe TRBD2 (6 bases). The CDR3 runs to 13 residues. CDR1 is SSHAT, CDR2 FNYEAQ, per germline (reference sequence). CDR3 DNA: TGTGCTAGCAGCTCCGGGACTCACAATGAGCAGTTCTTC. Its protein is CASSSGTHNEQFF.

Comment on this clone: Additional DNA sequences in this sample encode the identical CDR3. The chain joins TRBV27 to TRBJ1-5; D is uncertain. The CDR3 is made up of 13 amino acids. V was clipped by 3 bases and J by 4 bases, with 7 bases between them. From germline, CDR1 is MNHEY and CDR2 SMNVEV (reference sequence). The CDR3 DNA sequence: TGTGCCAGCAGTTTCAGAGGGAATCAGCCCCAGCATTTT. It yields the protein CASSFRGNQPQHF.

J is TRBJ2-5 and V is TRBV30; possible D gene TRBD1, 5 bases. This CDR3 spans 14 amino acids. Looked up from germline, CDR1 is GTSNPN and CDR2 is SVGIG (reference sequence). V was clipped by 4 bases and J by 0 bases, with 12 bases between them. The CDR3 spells CAWNSGAYQETQYF. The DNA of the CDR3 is TGTGCCTGGAATAGTGGGGCGTACCAAGAGACCCAGTACTTC.

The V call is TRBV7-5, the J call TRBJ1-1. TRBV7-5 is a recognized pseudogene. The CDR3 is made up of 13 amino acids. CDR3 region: CASSIGENTEAFF. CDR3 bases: TGTGCCAGCAGCATTGGAGAGAACACTGAAGCTTTCTTT.